This T cell receptor (beta chain) was sequenced in a study of shared clonotypes between healthy human individuals (TCRdb year 2020). The study in broad terms: The cohort comprised a couple of women and a few men aged 18 to 49 years. Per donor, three plates each were used for CD4 naive and CD4 memory, two for CD8 naive, and one for CD8 memory. Per donor, leukapheresis produced somewhere between about 0.85 and 9.5 billion PBMCs. To estimate repertoire size and how much clonotype sharing occurs between individuals, the study deeply sequenced the blood TCR repertoires of 4 to 6 healthy adults. To increase sequencing depth and limit assay-specific biases, TCR repertoire library preparation and sequencing were carried out by different laboratories using diverse techniques. Results and caveats for the whole study, not just this receptor: Naive subsets generally had larger estimated clonotype richness than memory subsets did. Pairwise subsampling led to the expectation that sequencing depth would affect the degree of clonotype sharing among donors. Incomplete sequencing was indicated by rarefaction of sorted-subset datasets, despite the large sequencing depth. Sampling was limited to blood, and TCR repertoires in tissue likely differ from TCR repertoires in blood. Clonotypes shared by all four sorted-subset donors showed higher generation probabilities than non-shared clonotypes. Because the study included a small number of donors, the genetic and exposure-history diversity represented was limited. Around 5.4% of naive CD4, 3.5% of naive CD8, roughly 2.5% of memory CD4, and 0.4% of memory CD8 clonotypes were shared across a few donors.

Trimming costs V 1 base and J 0 bases, and their ends lie 7 bases apart. The CDR3 starts with the cysteine, ends with the phenylalanine, and has 15 residues. Just the 45-base CDR3 DNA is kept, in frame starting at base 1. CDR1 and CDR2, looked up from the germline V gene (reference sequence), are LNHNV and YYDKDF. TCR CDR3 regions were amplified from genomic DNA by multiplex PCR using the deep immunoSEQ assay. Genomic DNA extracted from each cell subset was distributed evenly over all wells of several immunoSEQ 96-well plates, and each plate served as one replicate. For sorted subsets, roughly 200 ng of genomic DNA, equivalent to around 29,000 T cell genomes, went into each replicate PCR. Purified libraries were measured with a Qubit 3.0 fluorometer, size-checked on a Bioanalyzer 2100, and measured again with the KAPA Library Quantification kit. Every immunoSEQ 96-well plate was sequenced on a separate single-read 150-cycle Illumina NextSeq 550 flow cell. As for how the authors treated the data: Because the immunoSEQ output included only junctional sequences and no quality scores, the filtering could not be the same as the filtering used for full-length reads. Sequences were annotated with PyIR, a Python wrapper for IgBLAST v1.9, using IMGT germline references to assign V/J genes and CDR3. Reads with weak V/J assignments (E-value above 1e-6), missing CDR3, stop codons, out-of-frame junctions, or ambiguous translated residues were removed. A V3J clonotype was defined by an identical inferred V gene, J gene, and CDR3 amino acid sequence. The percentage overlap between two repertoires was calculated by dividing the number of shared unique clonotypes by the size of the smaller repertoire. Three approaches were used to assess repertoire richness: RTK rarefaction, the Chao1 estimator, and Recon v2.1 estimates of unobserved clonotypes. For all TCRbeta clonotypes obtained by the gDNA method from a few donors, generation probabilities were computed with OLGA. The immuneACCESS repertoire file appears here via TCRdb, limited to in-frame rearrangements. These files lack a portion of the clones; in checked studies, under half of the deficit traces to unresolved V genes, and the cause of the others is not known. The V and J calls and the clone size are those of that table, but D and trimming were determined from the DNA. The sample table holds about 2.3 million clones, of which over 90% were seen once. 0.39% of the sample comes from the top ten.

Donors were healthy HIV-negative adults with no recently reported acute infections or vaccinations. Every donor was a Caucasian adult residing in Nashville, Tennessee, USA. CD4+ T cells were enriched by magnetic negative selection, after which naive cells were positively selected on CD45RA and the negative fraction was taken as the memory subset. After blood collection by leukapheresis, PBMCs were isolated using Ficoll-Histopaque density gradient centrifugation and then cryopreserved in the vapor phase of liquid nitrogen. Analytical flow cytometry was used to check the purity and quantity of each magnetically sorted T cell population. Genomic DNA was isolated from each sorted fraction and quantified by UV absorbance on a Nanodrop 2000c. For this clone: The specificity of this receptor is unknown. Qualities for individual bases were not recorded, and no much larger clone is one base off.

Recombination connected TRBV15 to TRBJ1-5; the D gene lacks a confident call. Sample: naive CD4+ T cells from PBMCs. According to the study, the label for this sample's cell subset or site signals: CD45RA+ positively selected. The clonotype was recovered from a young man in good health. Some clones in this sample may be carry-over from other donors' samples. At the DNA level, the sequence is TGTGCCACCAGCAGAGGAAGAAATAGCAATCAGCCCCAGCATTTT. This is translated as CATSRGRNSNQPQHF.